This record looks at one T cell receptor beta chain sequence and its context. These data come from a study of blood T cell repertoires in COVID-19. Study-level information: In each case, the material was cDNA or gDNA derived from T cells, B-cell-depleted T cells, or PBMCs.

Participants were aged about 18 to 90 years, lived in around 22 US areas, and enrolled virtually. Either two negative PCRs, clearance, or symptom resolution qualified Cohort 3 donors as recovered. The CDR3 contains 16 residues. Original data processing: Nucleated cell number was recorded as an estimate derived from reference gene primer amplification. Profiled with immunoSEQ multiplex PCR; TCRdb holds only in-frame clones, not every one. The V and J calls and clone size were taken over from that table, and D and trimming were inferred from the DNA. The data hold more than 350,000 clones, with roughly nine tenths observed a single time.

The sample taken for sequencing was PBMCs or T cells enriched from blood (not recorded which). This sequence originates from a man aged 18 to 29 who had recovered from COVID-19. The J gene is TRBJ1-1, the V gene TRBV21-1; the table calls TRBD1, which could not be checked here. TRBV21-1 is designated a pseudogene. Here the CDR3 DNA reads TGTGCCAGCAGCCAAACAGGGGGCGGGCGAAACACTGAAGCTTTCTTT. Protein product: CASSQTGGGRNTEAFF.